This TCR beta chain was observed in a study of T cell responses to AZD1222 COVID-19 vaccine. The overall study: Investigators merged groups given second doses at roughly 4 or roughly 12 weeks. Findings of the study overall: Dominant at 160-218 and 743-854, vaccine-associated CD4 TCRs also spanned spike. Repertoires were obtained solely post-peak T cell response. Donor demographics were predominantly white British with a female majority; clonal diversity may be underestimated.

Data came from immunoSEQ multiplex PCR; TCRdb stores just in-frame clones and leaves some out. This table holds roughly 120,000 clones, approximately 93% found once. Turning to this clone: Its antigen is unknown.

The germline V gene encodes CDR1 SGHAT and CDR2 FQNNGV. This CDR3 is built from 14 residues. Trimming cost V 5 bases and J 1 base; bases outside gene matches: 2. The clonotype originates from an adult in good health. The chain is built from TRBV11-2 and TRBJ2-5; 9 nucleotides match TRBD1. Sequenced material: peripheral blood, taken on day 0 of AZD1222 vaccination. CDR3 bases: TGTGCCAGCAGCCGGGACAGGGTCCAAGAGACCCAGTACTTC. This encodes CASSRDRVQETQYF. The whole variable domain, remainder taken from reference TRBV11-2 and TRBJ2-5, is EAGVAQSPRYKIIEKRQSVAFWCNPISGHATLYWYQQILGQGPKLLIQFQNNGVVDDSQLPKDRFSAERLKGVDSTLKIQPAKLEDSAVYLCASSRDRVQETQYFGPGTRLLVL.